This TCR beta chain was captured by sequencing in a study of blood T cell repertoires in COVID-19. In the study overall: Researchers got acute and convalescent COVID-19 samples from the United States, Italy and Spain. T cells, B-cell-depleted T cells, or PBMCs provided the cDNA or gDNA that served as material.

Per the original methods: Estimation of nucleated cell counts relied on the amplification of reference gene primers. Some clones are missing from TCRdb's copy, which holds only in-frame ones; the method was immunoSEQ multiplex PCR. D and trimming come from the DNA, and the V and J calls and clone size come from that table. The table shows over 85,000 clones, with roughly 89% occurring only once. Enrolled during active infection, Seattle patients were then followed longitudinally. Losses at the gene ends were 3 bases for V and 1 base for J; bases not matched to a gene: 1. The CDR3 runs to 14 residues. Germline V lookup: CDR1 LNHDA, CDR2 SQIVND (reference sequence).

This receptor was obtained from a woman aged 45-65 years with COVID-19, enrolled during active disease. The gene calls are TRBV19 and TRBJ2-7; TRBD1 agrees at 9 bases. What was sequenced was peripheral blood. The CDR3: CASSMGTGSYEQYF. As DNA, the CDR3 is TGTGCCAGTAGTATGGGGACAGGGTCCTACGAGCAGTACTTC.